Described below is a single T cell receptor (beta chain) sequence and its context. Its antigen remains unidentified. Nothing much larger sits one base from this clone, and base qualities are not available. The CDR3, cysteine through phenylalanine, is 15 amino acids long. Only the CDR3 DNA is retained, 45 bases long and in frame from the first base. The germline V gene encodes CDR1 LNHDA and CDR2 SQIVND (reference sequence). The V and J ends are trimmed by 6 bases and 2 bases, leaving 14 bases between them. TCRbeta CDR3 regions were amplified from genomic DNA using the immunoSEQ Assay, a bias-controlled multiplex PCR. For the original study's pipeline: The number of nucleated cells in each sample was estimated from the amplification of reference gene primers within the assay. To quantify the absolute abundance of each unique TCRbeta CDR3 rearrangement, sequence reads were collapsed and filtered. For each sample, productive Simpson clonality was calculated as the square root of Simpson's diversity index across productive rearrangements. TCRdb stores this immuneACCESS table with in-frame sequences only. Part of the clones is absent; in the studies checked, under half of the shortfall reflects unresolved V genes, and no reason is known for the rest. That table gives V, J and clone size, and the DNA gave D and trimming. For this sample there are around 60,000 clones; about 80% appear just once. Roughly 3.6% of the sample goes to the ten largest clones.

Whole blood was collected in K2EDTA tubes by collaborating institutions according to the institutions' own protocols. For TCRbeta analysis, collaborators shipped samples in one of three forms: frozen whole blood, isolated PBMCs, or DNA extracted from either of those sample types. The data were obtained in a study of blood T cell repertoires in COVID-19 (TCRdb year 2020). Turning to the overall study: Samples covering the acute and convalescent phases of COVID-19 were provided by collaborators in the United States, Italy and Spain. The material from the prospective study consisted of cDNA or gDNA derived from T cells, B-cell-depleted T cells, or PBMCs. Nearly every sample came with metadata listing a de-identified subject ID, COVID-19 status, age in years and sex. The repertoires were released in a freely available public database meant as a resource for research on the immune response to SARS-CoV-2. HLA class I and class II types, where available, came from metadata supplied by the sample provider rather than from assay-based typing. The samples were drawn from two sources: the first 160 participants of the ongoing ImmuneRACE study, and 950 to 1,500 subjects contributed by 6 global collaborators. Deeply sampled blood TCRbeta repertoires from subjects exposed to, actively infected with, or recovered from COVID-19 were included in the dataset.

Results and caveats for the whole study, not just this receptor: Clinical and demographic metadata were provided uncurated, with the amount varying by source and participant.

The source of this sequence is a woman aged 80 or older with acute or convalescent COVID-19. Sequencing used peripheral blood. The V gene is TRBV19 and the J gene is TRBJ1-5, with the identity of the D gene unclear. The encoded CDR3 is CASRSGSMGNQPQHF. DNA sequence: TGTGCCAGTAGATCCGGGTCGATGGGCAATCAGCCCCAGCATTTT.